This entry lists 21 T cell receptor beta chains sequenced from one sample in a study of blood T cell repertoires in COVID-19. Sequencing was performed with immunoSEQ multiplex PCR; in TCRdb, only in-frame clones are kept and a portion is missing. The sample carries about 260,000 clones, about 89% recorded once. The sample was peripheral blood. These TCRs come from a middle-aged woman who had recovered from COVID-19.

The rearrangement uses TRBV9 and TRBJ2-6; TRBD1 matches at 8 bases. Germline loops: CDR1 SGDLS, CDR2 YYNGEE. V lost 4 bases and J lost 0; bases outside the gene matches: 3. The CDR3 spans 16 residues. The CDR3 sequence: CASSITGGSGANVLTF. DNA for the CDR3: TGTGCCAGCAGCATAACAGGGGGCTCTGGGGCCAACGTCCTGACTTTC.

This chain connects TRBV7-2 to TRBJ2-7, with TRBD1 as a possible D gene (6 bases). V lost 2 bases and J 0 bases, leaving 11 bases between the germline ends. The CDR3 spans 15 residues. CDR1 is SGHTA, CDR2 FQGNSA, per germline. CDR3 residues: CASSLITGSSYEQYF. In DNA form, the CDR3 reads TGTGCCAGCAGCTTAATCACAGGGAGCTCCTACGAGCAGTACTTC.

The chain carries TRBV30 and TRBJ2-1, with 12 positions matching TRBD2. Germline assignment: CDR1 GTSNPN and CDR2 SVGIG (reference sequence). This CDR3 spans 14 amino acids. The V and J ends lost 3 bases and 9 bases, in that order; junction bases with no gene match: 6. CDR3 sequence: CAWRLAGGPGEQFF. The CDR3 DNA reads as TGTGCCTGGAGGCTAGCGGGGGGGCCCGGTGAGCAGTTCTTC.

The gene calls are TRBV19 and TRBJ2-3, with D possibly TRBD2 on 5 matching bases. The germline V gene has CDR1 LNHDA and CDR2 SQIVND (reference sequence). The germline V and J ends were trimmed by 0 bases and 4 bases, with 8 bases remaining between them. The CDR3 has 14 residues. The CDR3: CASSIEAAADTQYF. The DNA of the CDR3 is TGTGCCAGTAGTATAGAGGCAGCGGCAGATACGCAGTATTTT.

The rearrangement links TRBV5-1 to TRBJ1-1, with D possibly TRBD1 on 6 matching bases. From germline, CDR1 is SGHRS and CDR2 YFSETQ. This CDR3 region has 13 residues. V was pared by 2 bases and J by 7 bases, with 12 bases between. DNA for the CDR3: TGCGCCAGCAGCTTCGGGGGGGCTGATGAAGCTTTCTTT. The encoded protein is CASSFGGADEAFF.

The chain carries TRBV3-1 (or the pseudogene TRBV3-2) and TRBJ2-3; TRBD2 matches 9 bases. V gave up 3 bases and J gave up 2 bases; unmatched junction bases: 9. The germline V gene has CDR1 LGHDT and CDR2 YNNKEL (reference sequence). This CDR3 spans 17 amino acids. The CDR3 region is CASSHGLSGGHTDTQYF. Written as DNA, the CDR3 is TGTGCCAGCAGCCATGGACTTAGCGGGGGACACACAGATACGCAGTATTTT.

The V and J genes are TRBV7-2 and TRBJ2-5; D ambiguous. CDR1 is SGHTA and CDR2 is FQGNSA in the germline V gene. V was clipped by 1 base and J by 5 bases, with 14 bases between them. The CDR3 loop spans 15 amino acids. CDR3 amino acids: CASSLGGIRSETQYF. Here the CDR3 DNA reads TGTGCCAGCAGCTTAGGTGGCATTAGGAGCGAGACCCAGTACTTC.

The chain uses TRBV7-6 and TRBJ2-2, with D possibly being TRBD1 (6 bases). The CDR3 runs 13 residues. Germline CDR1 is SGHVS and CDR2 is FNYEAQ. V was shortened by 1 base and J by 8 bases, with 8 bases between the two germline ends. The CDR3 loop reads CASSLDGTGELFF. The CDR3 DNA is TGTGCCAGCAGCTTAGACGGGACAGGGGAGCTGTTTTTT.

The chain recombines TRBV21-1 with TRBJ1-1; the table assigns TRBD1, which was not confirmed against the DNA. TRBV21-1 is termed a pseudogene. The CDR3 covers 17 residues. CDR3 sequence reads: CASSKDVMGHLNTEAFF. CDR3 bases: TGTGCCAGCAGCAAAGATGTGATGGGGCACCTGAACACTGAAGCTTTCTTT.

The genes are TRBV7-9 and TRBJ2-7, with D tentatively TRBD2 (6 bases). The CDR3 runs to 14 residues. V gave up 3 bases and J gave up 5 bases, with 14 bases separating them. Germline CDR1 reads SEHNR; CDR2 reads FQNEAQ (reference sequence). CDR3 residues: CASSFGTPRDEQYF. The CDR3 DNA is TGTGCCAGCAGCTTTGGGACTCCACGGGACGAGCAGTACTTC.

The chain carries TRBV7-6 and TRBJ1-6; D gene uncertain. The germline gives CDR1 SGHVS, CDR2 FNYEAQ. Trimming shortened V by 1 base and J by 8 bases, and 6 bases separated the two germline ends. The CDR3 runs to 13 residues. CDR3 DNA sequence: TGTGCCAGCAGCTTAGTGGAGGATTCACCCCTCCACTTT. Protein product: CASSLVEDSPLHF.

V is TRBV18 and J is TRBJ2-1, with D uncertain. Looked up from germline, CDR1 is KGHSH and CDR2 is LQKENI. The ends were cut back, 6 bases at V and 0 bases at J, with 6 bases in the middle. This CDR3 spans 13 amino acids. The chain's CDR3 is CASSLSSYNEQFF. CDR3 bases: TGTGCCAGCTCTCTTAGCTCCTACAATGAGCAGTTCTTC.

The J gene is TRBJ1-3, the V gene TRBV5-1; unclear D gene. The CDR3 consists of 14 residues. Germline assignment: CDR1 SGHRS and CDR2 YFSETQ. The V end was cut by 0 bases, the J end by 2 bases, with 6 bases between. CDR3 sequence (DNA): TGCGCCAGCAGCTTGGGAGCTCCTGGAAACACCATATATTTT. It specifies CASSLGAPGNTIYF.

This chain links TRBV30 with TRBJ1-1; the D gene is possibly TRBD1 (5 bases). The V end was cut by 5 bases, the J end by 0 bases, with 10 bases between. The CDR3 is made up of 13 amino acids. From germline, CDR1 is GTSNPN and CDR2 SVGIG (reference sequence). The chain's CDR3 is CAWGRGLNTEAFF. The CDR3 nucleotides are TGTGCCTGGGGAAGGGGCCTGAACACTGAAGCTTTCTTT.

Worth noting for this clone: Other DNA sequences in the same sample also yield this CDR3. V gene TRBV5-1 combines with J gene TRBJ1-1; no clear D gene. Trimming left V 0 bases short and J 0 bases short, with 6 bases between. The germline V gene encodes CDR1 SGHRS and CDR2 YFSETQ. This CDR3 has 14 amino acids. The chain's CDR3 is CASSLGPVNTEAFF. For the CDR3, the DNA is TGCGCCAGCAGCTTGGGTCCCGTGAACACTGAAGCTTTCTTT.

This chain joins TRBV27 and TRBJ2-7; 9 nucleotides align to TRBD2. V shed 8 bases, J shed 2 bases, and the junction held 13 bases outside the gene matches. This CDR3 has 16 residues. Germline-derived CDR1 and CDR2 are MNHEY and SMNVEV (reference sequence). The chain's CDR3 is CASPRSGGHETYEQYF. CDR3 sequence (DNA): TGTGCCAGCCCTCGTAGCGGGGGACACGAAACCTACGAGCAGTACTTC.

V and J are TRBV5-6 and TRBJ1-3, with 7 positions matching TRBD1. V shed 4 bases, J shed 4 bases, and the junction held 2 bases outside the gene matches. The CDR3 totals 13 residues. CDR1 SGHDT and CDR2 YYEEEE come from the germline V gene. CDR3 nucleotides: TGTGCCAGCAGCCACAGGGGAGGAAACACCATATATTTT. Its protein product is CASSHRGGNTIYF. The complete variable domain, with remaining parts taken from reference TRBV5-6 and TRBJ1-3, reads DAGVTQSPTHLIKTRGQQVTLRCSPKSGHDTVSWYQQALGQGPQFIFQYYEEEERQRGNFPDRFSGHQFPNYSSELNVNALLLGDSALYLCASSHRGGNTIYFGEGSWLTVV.

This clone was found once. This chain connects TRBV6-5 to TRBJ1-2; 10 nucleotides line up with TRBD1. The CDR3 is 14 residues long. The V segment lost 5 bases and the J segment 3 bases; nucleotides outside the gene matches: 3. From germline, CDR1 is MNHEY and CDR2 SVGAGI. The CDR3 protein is CASSRQGADYGYTF. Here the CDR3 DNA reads TGTGCCAGCAGTAGACAGGGGGCTGACTATGGCTACACCTTC.

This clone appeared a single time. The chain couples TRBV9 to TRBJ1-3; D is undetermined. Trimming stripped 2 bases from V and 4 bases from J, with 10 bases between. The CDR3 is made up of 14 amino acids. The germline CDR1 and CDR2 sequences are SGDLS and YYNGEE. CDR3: CASSVSEQGNTIYF. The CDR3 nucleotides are TGTGCCAGCAGCGTCTCCGAACAAGGAAACACCATATATTTT.

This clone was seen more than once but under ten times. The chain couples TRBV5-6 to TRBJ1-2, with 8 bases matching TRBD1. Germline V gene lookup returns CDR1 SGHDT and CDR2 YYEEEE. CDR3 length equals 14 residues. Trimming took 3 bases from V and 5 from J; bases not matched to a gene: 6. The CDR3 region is CASSSGQGLYGYTF. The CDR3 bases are TGTGCCAGCAGCTCTGGACAGGGCTTATATGGCTACACCTTC. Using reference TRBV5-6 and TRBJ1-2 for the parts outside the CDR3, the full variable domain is DAGVTQSPTHLIKTRGQQVTLRCSPKSGHDTVSWYQQALGQGPQFIFQYYEEEERQRGNFPDRFSGHQFPNYSSELNVNALLLGDSALYLCASSSGQGLYGYTFGSGTRLTVV.

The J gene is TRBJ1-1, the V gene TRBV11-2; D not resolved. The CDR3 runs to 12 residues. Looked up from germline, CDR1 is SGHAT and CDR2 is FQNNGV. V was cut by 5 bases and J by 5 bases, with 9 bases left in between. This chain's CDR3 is CASSLGRTEAFF. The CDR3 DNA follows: TGTGCCAGCAGCCTCGGGAGGACTGAAGCTTTCTTT.